A single sample gave rise to the 32 T cell receptor beta chains below, sequenced in a study of blood T cell repertoires in COVID-19. Sequencing used immunoSEQ multiplex PCR; TCRdb keeps in-frame clones, though not all of them. The sample carries 150,000 to 250,000 clones, 82% recorded once. The sample comprised PBMCs or T cells enriched from blood (not recorded which). All receptors derive from a man aged 40-55 years who had recovered from COVID-19.

The rearrangement links TRBV27 to TRBJ2-1; 13 bases align to TRBD2. The CDR3 contains 17 residues. The trim removed 5 bases at V and 1 base at J, leaving 5 bases unmatched. CDR1 and CDR2 from the germline V gene are MNHEY and SMNVEV (reference sequence). CDR3 residues: CASSLKLAGGSYNEQFF. The DNA of the CDR3 is TGTGCCAGCAGTCTCAAACTAGCGGGAGGGTCCTACAATGAGCAGTTCTTC.

J is TRBJ1-1 and V is TRBV9, with 7 nucleotides matching TRBD1. This CDR3 is built from 13 residues. CDR1 is SGDLS and CDR2 is YYNGEE in the germline V gene. Trimming took 2 bases from V and 5 from J; bases not matched to a gene: 3. The DNA for the CDR3 is TGTGCCAGCAGCGTCGTGACAGGGACTGAAGCTTTCTTT. Its protein is CASSVVTGTEAFF.

The V and J genes are TRBV18 and TRBJ2-1, with 14 bases lining up with TRBD2. Germline V gives CDR1 KGHSH, CDR2 LQKENI. Trimming cost V 3 bases and J 7 bases; bases outside gene matches: 14. CDR3 length equals 19 residues. CDR3 DNA: TGTGCCAGCTCACCGAGTCTTCGGTCCAGGACTAGCGGGAGGAATGAGCAGTTCTTC. This codes for CASSPSLRSRTSGRNEQFF. The variable domain in full, with the rest retrieved from reference TRBV18 and TRBJ2-1, is NAGVMQNPRHLVRRRGQEARLRCSPMKGHSHVYWYRQLPEEGLKFMVYLQKENIIDESGMPKERFSAEFPKEGPSILRIQQVVRGDSAAYFCASSPSLRSRTSGRNEQFFGPGTRLTVL.

V usage is TRBV30 and J usage is TRBJ1-2; D perhaps matches TRBD1 (6 bases). There are 11 residues in the CDR3. Germline assignment: CDR1 GTSNPN and CDR2 SVGIG (reference sequence). V was shortened by 2 bases and J by 5 bases, with 6 bases between the two germline ends. The CDR3 nucleotides are TGTGCCTGGAGTACAGGGTATGGCTACACCTTC. Translating it yields CAWSTGYGYTF.

J is TRBJ2-3 and V is TRBV6-5; 10 bases are a match to TRBD2. This CDR3 spans 14 amino acids. The germline V gene has CDR1 MNHEY and CDR2 SVGAGI. V shed 6 bases, J shed 6 bases, and the junction held 6 bases outside the gene matches. CDR3 nucleotides: TGTGCCAGCAGATTAGCGGGAGGAGGCGATACGCAGTATTTT. Amino acids: CASRLAGGGDTQYF.

The V call is TRBV10-1, the J call TRBJ2-1, with 10 bases matching TRBD2. The germline V gene encodes CDR1 WNHNN and CDR2 SYGVQD (reference sequence). Losses at the gene ends were 3 bases for V and 10 bases for J; bases not matched to a gene: 9. This CDR3 contains 15 residues. CDR3 amino acids: CASSEGLAGEREQFF. The CDR3 DNA reads as TGCGCCAGCAGTGAAGGGCTAGCGGGAGAGCGCGAGCAGTTCTTC.

The V call is TRBV10-3, the J call TRBJ2-5, with 7 nucleotides matching TRBD2. V gave up 1 base and J gave up 1 base; unmatched junction bases: 0. CDR1 and CDR2 from the germline V gene are ENHRY and SYGVKD. The CDR3 has 14 residues. The CDR3 DNA reads TGTGCCATCAGTGAGTGGGAGGGCCAAGAGACCCAGTACTTC. Amino acid sequence: CAISEWEGQETQYF.

The CDR3 spells CASSIQNMNTEAFF. The CDR3 region has the DNA TGCGCCAGCAGCATTCAAAACATGAACACTGAAGCTTTCTTT. The chain combines TRBV5-1 with TRBJ1-1; D uncertain. This CDR3 comprises 14 residues. CDR1 SGHRS and CDR2 YFSETQ come from the germline V gene. Between the trimmed V and J ends, which lost 4 bases and 0 bases, there was a span of 10 bases.

The chain recombines TRBV18 with TRBJ1-4; weak D call: TRBD1 (6 bases). Trimming removed 7 bases from V and 5 bases from J, with 11 bases in between. From germline, CDR1 is KGHSH and CDR2 LQKENI. CDR3 length equals 13 residues. DNA of the CDR3: TGTGCCAGCTTCAGGGGAGCAAATGAAAAACTGTTTTTT. Residues: CASFRGANEKLFF.

The chain has TRBV7-2 and TRBJ1-2, with 12 bases that match TRBD1. Per the germline V gene, CDR1 is SGHTA and CDR2 is FQGNSA. J was trimmed by 7 bases and V by 5 bases; bases with no gene match: 5. This CDR3 is 14 amino acids long. The CDR3 is CASSTGQGAGGYTF. The CDR3 nucleotides are TGTGCCAGCAGCACGGGACAGGGGGCGGGTGGCTACACCTTC.

V and J are TRBV6-1 and TRBJ2-3, with TRBD2 matching over 11 bases. Trimming at V came to 4 bases and at J to 5 bases, leaving 8 bases not matched to a gene. Germline CDR1 MNHNS, CDR2 SASEGT. This CDR3 contains 16 residues. The CDR3 nucleotides are TGTGCCAGCAGTGGCATTACTAGCGGGAGAGGAGATACGCAGTATTTT. Amino acid sequence: CASSGITSGRGDTQYF.

The rearrangement joins TRBV7-9 to TRBJ1-1, with TRBD1 identical over 9 bases. Germline V CDR1 and CDR2: SEHNR, FQNEAQ (reference sequence). The CDR3 runs 13 residues. After removal of 5 bases from V and 9 bases from J, the junction contained 7 bases not matched to a gene. CDR3 sequence (DNA): TGTGCCAGCAGCGCGGGACAGGGAATTCAAGCTTTCTTT. Amino acid sequence: CASSAGQGIQAFF.

The chain joins TRBV3-1 (or the pseudogene TRBV3-2) to TRBJ1-5, with a tentative D call TRBD1 (5 bases). V was pared by 1 base and J by 6 bases, with 16 bases between. The length of the CDR3 is 16 residues. Germline V gene data show CDR1 as LGHDT and CDR2 as YNNKEL (reference sequence). The CDR3 loop reads CASSQGGEGSGQPQHF. In nucleotides, the CDR3 is TGTGCCAGCAGCCAAGGTGGGGAGGGGTCGGGTCAGCCCCAGCATTTT.

The chain employs TRBV6-2 or TRBV6-3 and TRBJ2-1, with 7 bases aligning to TRBD2. The CDR3 has 14 residues. The germline CDR1 and CDR2 sequences are MNHEY and SVGEGT. The trim removed 4 bases at V and 3 bases at J, leaving 3 bases unmatched. The CDR3 protein is CASSWAGVYNEQFF. The CDR3, as DNA: TGTGCCAGCAGTTGGGCGGGAGTCTACAATGAGCAGTTCTTC.

This clone was counted only a few times. V and J are TRBV2 and TRBJ1-4, with 9 positions matching TRBD1. There are 14 residues in the CDR3. V shed 6 bases and J 8 bases; nucleotides not matched to a gene: 7. CDR1 is SNHLY and CDR2 is FYNNEI in the germline V gene. Written as DNA, the CDR3 is TGTGCCAGCAGGATACAGGGGGCGCGGGAAAAACTGTTTTTT. Amino acid sequence: CASRIQGAREKLFF.

The gene calls are TRBV5-1 and TRBJ2-1, with D perhaps matching TRBD1 (6 bases). This CDR3 is 15 amino acids long. The germline gives CDR1 SGHRS, CDR2 YFSETQ. V was pared by 3 bases and J by 8 bases, with 18 bases between. The CDR3, as DNA: TGCGCCAGCAGCTCTCTTCGGGCAGGGGACGATGAGCAGTTCTTC. Protein: CASSSLRAGDDEQFF.

This clone was seen a single time. The chain joins TRBV2 to TRBJ2-5; no clear D. Germline values: CDR1 SNHLY, CDR2 FYNNEI. Trimming took off 2 bases at V and 4 bases at J, with 8 bases between the two ends. The CDR3 is 13 residues long. The CDR3 DNA follows: TGTGCCAGCAGTGAAATCCCGGGAGAGACCCAGTACTTC. This translates into CASSEIPGETQYF.

This clone has a handful of counts. This sequence joins TRBV29-1 and TRBJ2-3, with 13 bases lining up with TRBD2. The CDR3 has 16 amino acids. Per the germline V gene, CDR1 is SQVTM and CDR2 is ANQGSEA. With V trimmed by 5 bases and J by 0 bases, 5 bases remained unmatched. The CDR3 coding sequence is TGCAGCGTTTCTGGGACTAGCGGGACCAGCACAGATACGCAGTATTTT. Residues: CSVSGTSGTSTDTQYF.

The chain uses TRBV2 and TRBJ2-1; 7 positions match TRBD1. The J segment lost 6 bases and the V segment lost 6 bases, leaving 5 bases of the junction unmatched. Germline V lookup: CDR1 SNHLY, CDR2 FYNNEI. This CDR3 has 13 residues. CDR3 nucleotides: TGTGCCAGCAGAAGGGACAGTTTCAATGAGCAGTTCTTC. Its translation is CASRRDSFNEQFF.

This clone is a singleton in its sample. This sequence joins TRBV29-1 and TRBJ1-2; 7 bases line up with TRBD1. This CDR3 has 15 residues. V trimming: 5 bases; J trimming: 1 base; junction bases outside the gene matches: 10. Germline CDR1 is SQVTM and CDR2 is ANQGSEA. This CDR3 reads CSVLDRRTNNYGYTF. CDR3 nucleotide sequence: TGCAGCGTTCTGGACAGGCGTACTAATAACTATGGCTACACCTTC.

This chain uses TRBV18 with TRBJ1-2, with D possibly matching TRBD1 (6 bases). V lost 2 bases and J lost 7, with 23 bases in between. The CDR3 spans 17 residues. Germline V gene sequence: CDR1 KGHSH, CDR2 LQKENI. The CDR3 nucleotides read TGTGCCAGCTCACCAAACTCCGGACAGACCACCACGGGTGGCTACACCTTC. Translation: CASSPNSGQTTTGGYTF.

A word on this clone: The identical CDR3 is also encoded by other nucleotide sequences in the sample. The chain is built from TRBV7-2 and TRBJ1-5; weak D call: TRBD1 (5 bases). V was cut by 1 base and J by 0 bases, with 10 bases left in between. The CDR3 contains 16 residues. Germline CDR1 reads SGHTA; CDR2 reads FQGNSA. The CDR3 spells CASSLVTGASNQPQHF. For the CDR3, the DNA is TGTGCCAGCAGCTTAGTAACAGGCGCTAGCAATCAGCCCCAGCATTTT.

The chain carries TRBV18 and TRBJ1-1; D perhaps matches TRBD1 (6 bases). Looked up from germline, CDR1 is KGHSH and CDR2 is LQKENI. Trimming shortened V by 3 bases and J by 6 bases, and 17 bases separated the two germline ends. The CDR3 is 15 residues long. The CDR3 reads CASSPAARGGPEAFF. As DNA, the CDR3 is TGTGCCAGCTCACCCGCCGCCAGGGGTGGGCCTGAAGCTTTCTTT.

This chain joins TRBV11-2 and TRBJ1-1; no clear D. This CDR3 comprises 14 residues. V was shortened by 5 bases and J by 5 bases, with 15 bases between the two germline ends. CDR1 is SGHAT and CDR2 is FQNNGV in the germline V gene. The CDR3 region has the DNA TGTGCCAGCAGCCAAGACGGCAGAGGGACTGAAGCTTTCTTT. Protein product: CASSQDGRGTEAFF.

In DNA, the CDR3 is TGTGCCAGCAGCCAAGACTATCTCACTGAAGCTTTCTTT. Residues: CASSQDYLTEAFF. V and J are TRBV14 and TRBJ1-1, with D unresolved. Per germline, CDR1 SGHDN and CDR2 FVKESK. This CDR3 contains 13 residues. The V end was cut by 0 bases, the J end by 4 bases, with 6 bases between. Together with reference TRBV14 and TRBJ1-1, the CDR3 gives the full variable domain: EAGVTQFPSHSVIEKGQTVTLRCDPISGHDNLYWYRRVMGKEIKFLLHFVKESKQDESGMPNNRFLAERTGGTYSTLKVQPAELEDSGVYFCASSQDYLTEAFFGQGTRLTVV.

This clone has a handful of counts. The chain is built from TRBV6-2 or TRBV6-3 and TRBJ2-2; 13 bases are a match to TRBD2. The V gene end was trimmed by 4 bases and the J gene end by 4 bases; junction bases not matched to a gene: 9. CDR3 length: 18 residues. The germline gives CDR1 MNHEY, CDR2 SVGEGT. The CDR3 nucleotides are TGTGCCAGCAGTTTTGGACTAGCGGGAGCGGCGGGCACCGGGGAGCTGTTTTTT. Translated: CASSFGLAGAAGTGELFF.

This clone was detected many times. The chain is built from TRBV7-9 and TRBJ2-4; TRBD1 is a possible D gene (6 bases). The CDR3 loop spans 16 amino acids. The V gene's germline CDR1 is SEHNR and CDR2 FQNEAQ (reference sequence). The V end lost 3 bases, the J end lost 6 bases, and 18 bases lay between the germline ends. CDR3 DNA: TGTGCCAGCAGCTTCGGTGGGGTAGGACAGTTAAACATTCAGTACTTC. This codes for CASSFGGVGQLNIQYF.

V and J are TRBV4-3 and TRBJ2-6, with a tentative D call TRBD2 (5 bases). V was clipped by 0 bases and J by 2 bases, with 14 bases between them. There are 18 residues in the CDR3. CDR1 LGHNA and CDR2 YSLEER come from the germline V gene. For the CDR3, the DNA is TGCGCCAGCAGCCAAGATCGAGTGGGAGTAACTGGGGCCAACGTCCTGACTTTC. Protein sequence: CASSQDRVGVTGANVLTF.

J is TRBJ2-1 and V is TRBV11-2; 12 positions match TRBD2. V lost 5 bases and J lost 1; bases outside the gene matches: 3. Germline CDR1 is SGHAT and CDR2 is FQNNGV. The CDR3 consists of 16 residues. CDR3 loop: CASSIGLAGSYNEQFF. The CDR3 DNA sequence: TGTGCCAGCAGCATCGGACTAGCGGGGTCCTACAATGAGCAGTTCTTC.

The gene calls are TRBV7-9 and TRBJ2-1, with D possibly being TRBD1 (6 bases). The length of the CDR3 is 15 residues. Germline lookup yields CDR1 SEHNR and CDR2 FQNEAQ (reference sequence). Trimming removed 5 bases at V and 1 base at J, with 12 bases between. The CDR3 nucleotides read TGTGCCAGCAGCCCCCGACAGGAATCCTACAATGAGCAGTTCTTC. It yields the protein CASSPRQESYNEQFF.

The chain couples TRBV6-5 to TRBJ2-5; D uncertain. The V end was cut by 7 bases, the J end by 2 bases, with 11 bases between. Looked up from germline, CDR1 is MNHEY and CDR2 is SVGAGI. This CDR3 region has 13 residues. The CDR3 DNA sequence: TGTGCCAGCACGCCCCCGGGTCAAGAGACCCAGTACTTC. Encoded protein: CASTPPGQETQYF.

The V and J genes are TRBV7-3 and TRBJ1-6; 8 nucleotides agree with TRBD1. V lost 4 bases to trimming and J lost 13 bases; unmatched junction nucleotides: 9. The V gene's germline CDR1 is SGHTA and CDR2 FQGTGA. The CDR3 covers 14 residues. For the CDR3, the DNA is TGTGCCAGCAGCTCGACAGGGGCTGGTATGCCCCTCCACTTT. Amino acid sequence: CASSSTGAGMPLHF.